This TCR beta chain is drawn from a study of blood T cell repertoires in COVID-19. About the study: Samples of COVID-19 (acute and convalescent) were obtained from the United States, Italy and Spain. The cDNA or gDNA used as material had been derived from T cells, B-cell-depleted T cells, or PBMCs.

How the authors handled the data: Estimates of nucleated cell counts were drawn from the amplification of reference gene primers. Sequencing used immunoSEQ multiplex PCR; TCRdb keeps in-frame clones, though not all of them. V and J calls and clone size are copied from that table; D and trimming were computed from the DNA. In the table there are 90,000 to 150,000 clones, roughly 80% of which are singletons. CDR1 is LGHDT, CDR2 YNNKEL, per germline (reference sequence). CDR3 size: 13 residues. The V end lost 1 base, the J end lost 5 bases, and 6 bases lay between the germline ends. The material sequenced was peripheral blood. The chain uses TRBV3-1 (or the pseudogene TRBV3-2) and TRBJ1-5; D call uncertain. The clonotype comes from a man aged 45-60 years with acute or convalescent COVID-19. The CDR3 loop is CASSQALDQPQHF. Here the CDR3 DNA reads TGTGCCAGCAGCCAAGCCCTAGATCAGCCCCAGCATTTT.